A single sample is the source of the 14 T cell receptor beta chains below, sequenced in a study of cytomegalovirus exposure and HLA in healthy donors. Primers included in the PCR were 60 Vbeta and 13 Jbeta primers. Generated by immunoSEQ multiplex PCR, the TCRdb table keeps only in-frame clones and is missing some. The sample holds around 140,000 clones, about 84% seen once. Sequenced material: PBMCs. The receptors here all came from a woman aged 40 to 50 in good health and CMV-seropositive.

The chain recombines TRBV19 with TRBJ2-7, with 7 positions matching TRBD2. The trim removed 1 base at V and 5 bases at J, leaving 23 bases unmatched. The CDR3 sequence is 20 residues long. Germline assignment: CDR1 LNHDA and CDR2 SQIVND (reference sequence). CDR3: CASSIVGRDVREGRKDEQYF. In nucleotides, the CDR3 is TGTGCCAGTAGTATAGTGGGGCGGGACGTCAGGGAGGGCCGAAAGGACGAGCAGTACTTC.

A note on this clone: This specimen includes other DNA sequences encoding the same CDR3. The CDR3 here is CASSYSRTGDTEAFF. The DNA for the CDR3 is TGTGCCAGCAGTTACTCACGGACAGGAGACACTGAAGCTTTCTTT. The genes are TRBV6-5 and TRBJ1-1; TRBD1 aligns across 7 bases. The V segment lost 0 bases and the J segment 3 bases; nucleotides outside the gene matches: 4. Germline loops: CDR1 MNHEY, CDR2 SVGAGI. This CDR3 region has 15 residues.

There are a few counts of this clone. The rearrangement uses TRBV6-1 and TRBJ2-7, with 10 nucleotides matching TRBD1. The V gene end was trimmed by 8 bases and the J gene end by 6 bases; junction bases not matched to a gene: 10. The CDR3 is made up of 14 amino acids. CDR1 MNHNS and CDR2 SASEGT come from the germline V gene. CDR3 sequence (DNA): TGTGCCAGCCTCCCAACCGGGACAGGGGTCGAGCAGTACTTC. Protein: CASLPTGTGVEQYF.

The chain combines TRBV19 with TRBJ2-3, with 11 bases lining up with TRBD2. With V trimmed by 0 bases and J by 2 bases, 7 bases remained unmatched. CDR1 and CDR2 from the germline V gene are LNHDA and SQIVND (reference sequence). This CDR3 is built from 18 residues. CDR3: CASSIDRGTSGNTDTQYF. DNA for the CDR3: TGTGCCAGTAGTATAGATCGGGGGACTAGCGGAAACACAGATACGCAGTATTTT.

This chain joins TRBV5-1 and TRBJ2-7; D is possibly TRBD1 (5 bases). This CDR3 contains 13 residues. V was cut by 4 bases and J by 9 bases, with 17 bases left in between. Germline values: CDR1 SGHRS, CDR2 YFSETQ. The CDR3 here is CASSPPARRGQYF. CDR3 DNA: TGCGCCAGCAGCCCCCCCGCCCGTAGGGGGCAGTACTTC.

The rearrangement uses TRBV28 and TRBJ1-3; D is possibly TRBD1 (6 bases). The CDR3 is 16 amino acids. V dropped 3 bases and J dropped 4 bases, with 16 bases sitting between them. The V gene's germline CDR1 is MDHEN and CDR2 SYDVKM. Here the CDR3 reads CASSLFGGRPGNTIYF. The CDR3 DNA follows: TGTGCCAGCAGTTTGTTCGGGGGGCGTCCGGGAAACACCATATATTTT.

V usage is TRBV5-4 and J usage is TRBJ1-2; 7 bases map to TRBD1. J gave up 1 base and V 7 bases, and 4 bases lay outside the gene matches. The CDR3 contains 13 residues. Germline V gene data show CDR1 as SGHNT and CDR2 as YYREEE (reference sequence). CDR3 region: CASHRGFNYGYTF. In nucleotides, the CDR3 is TGTGCCAGCCACAGGGGATTTAACTATGGCTACACCTTC.

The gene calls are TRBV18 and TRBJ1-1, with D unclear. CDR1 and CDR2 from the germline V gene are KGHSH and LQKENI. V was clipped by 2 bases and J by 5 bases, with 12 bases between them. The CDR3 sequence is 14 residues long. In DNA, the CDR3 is TGTGCCAGCTCACCAGAGGCGGGTGGGACTGAAGCTTTCTTT. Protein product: CASSPEAGGTEAFF.

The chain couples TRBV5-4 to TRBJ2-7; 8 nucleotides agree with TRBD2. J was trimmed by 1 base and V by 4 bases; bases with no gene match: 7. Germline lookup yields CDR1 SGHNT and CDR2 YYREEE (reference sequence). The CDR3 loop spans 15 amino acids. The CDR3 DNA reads TGTGCCAGCAGCCTCATGGCTAGCGGGTCCTACGAGCAGTACTTC. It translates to CASSLMASGSYEQYF.

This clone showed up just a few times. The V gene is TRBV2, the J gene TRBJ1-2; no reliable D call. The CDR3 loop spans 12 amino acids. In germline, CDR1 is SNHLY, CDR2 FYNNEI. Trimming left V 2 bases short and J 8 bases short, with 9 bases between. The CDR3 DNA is TGTGCCAGCAGTGAAACTCTCGCGGGCTACACCTTC. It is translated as CASSETLAGYTF. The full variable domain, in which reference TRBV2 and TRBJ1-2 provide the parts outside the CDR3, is EPEVTQTPSHQVTQMGQEVILRCVPISNHLYFYWYRQILGQKVEFLVSFYNNEISEKSEIFDDQFSVERPDGSNFTLKIRSTKLEDSAMYFCASSETLAGYTFGSGTRLTVV.

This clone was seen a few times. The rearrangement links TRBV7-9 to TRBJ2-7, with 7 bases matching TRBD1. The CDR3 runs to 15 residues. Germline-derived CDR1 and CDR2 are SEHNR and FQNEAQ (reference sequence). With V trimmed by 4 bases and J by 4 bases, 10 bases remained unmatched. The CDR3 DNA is TGTGCCAGCAGCTCGGGCCGGGACAGCGAGTACGAGCAGTACTTC. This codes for CASSSGRDSEYEQYF.

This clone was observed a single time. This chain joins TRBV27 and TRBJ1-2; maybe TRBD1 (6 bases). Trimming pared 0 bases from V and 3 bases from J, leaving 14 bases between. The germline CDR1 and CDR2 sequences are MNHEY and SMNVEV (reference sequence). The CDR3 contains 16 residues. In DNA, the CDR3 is TGTGCCAGCAGTTTATCCGCAGGGGAAAGGGACTATGGCTACACCTTC. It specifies CASSLSAGERDYGYTF.

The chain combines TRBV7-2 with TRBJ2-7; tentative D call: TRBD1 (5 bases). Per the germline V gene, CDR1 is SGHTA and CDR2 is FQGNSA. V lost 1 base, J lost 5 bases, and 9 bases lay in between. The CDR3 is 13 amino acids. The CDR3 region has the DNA TGTGCCAGCAGCTTAGACAGGAGTGACGAGCAGTACTTC. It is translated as CASSLDRSDEQYF.

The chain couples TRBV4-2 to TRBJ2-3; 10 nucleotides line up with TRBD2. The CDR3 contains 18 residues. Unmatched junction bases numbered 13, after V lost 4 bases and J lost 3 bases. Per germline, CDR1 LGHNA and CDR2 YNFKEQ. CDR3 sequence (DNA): TGTGCCAGCAGCCCCTCTGGGGCTAGCGGGAGACAGACAGATACGCAGTATTTT. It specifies CASSPSGASGRQTDTQYF.